This T cell receptor beta chain stems from a study of early T cells in non-severe SARS-CoV-2 infection. Looking at the study overall: Whole-blood bulk RNA, unsorted, was sequenced, and chains were unpaired.

Study-level findings and limits: VDJdb matches were skewed toward anti-spike CD8 T cell responses.

This clonotype came up many times. Its antigen is not known. This CDR3 has 15 residues. Trimming removed 3 bases from V and 5 bases from J; junction bases left unmatched: 8. The protocol attached unique molecular identifiers to individual cDNA molecules. Via MiXCR, TCRdb re-called the 5' RACE reads, giving one row per CDR3 protein. The data hold 65,000 to 95,000 distinct CDR3 sequences, with about 5% observed a single time. This rearrangement joins TRBV12-3 or TRBV12-4 to TRBJ2-5, with 8 nucleotides matching TRBD2. This TCR came from an adult who was a healthcare worker with PCR-confirmed SARS-CoV-2 infection or an uninfected control (not recorded which). Specimen: whole blood, collected at baseline. The CDR3 loop reads CASSLSREGGETQYF. The CDR3 DNA reads TGTGCCAGCAGTTTGAGTCGGGAGGGCGGGGAGACCCAGTACTTC.